A single sample is the source of the 8 T cell receptor beta chains below, sequenced in a study of blood T cell repertoires in COVID-19 (dated by TCRdb to about 2020). Preparation of the library involved the immunoSEQ multiplex PCR assay. The clones in this table, taken by TCRdb from immuneACCESS, are in-frame only. Not every clone is retained; where verified, under half of the shortfall comes from an unresolved V gene, and the cause of the rest is unknown. Here the sample has roughly 300,000 clones; under 95% occur a single time. The top ten constitute under 20% of the sample. The material sequenced was PBMCs or T cells enriched from blood (not recorded which). Receptors originate from a woman in her twenties or thirties who had recovered from COVID-19.

The rearrangement links TRBV7-9 to TRBJ2-3; no firm D call. Germline CDR1 and CDR2: SEHNR and FQNEAQ (reference sequence). V was cut by 4 bases and J by 6 bases, with 14 bases left in between. The CDR3 consists of 14 residues. Here the CDR3 reads CASSSWAGPDTQYF. The CDR3 nucleotides are TGTGCCAGCAGCTCCTGGGCAGGCCCCGATACGCAGTATTTT.

The chain is built from TRBV7-9 and TRBJ1-2; 9 bases match TRBD1. V lost 5 bases and J lost 7; bases outside the gene matches: 8. The CDR3 is made up of 14 amino acids. Germline loops: CDR1 SEHNR, CDR2 FQNEAQ (reference sequence). Here the CDR3 reads CASSKTGGTGGYTF. The CDR3 bases are TGTGCCAGCAGCAAGACAGGGGGAACGGGTGGCTACACCTTC.

This chain links TRBV28 with TRBJ2-7; D gene ambiguous. Trimming took off 0 bases at V and 4 bases at J, with 13 bases between the two ends. CDR3 length: 15 residues. Germline CDR1 is MDHEN and CDR2 is SYDVKM. The CDR3 sequence: CASSLWVRGMYEQYF. CDR3 DNA: TGTGCCAGCAGTTTATGGGTTCGCGGTATGTACGAGCAGTACTTC.

The chain joins TRBV25-1 to TRBJ2-2; D perhaps matches TRBD1 (5 bases). Trimming shortened V by 3 bases and J by 4 bases, and 12 bases separated the two germline ends. There are 15 residues in the CDR3. CDR1 and CDR2 from the germline V gene are MGHDK and SYGVNS. CDR3 loop: CASSDPRRGTGELFF. The DNA for the CDR3 is TGTGCCAGCAGTGACCCCAGAAGGGGCACCGGGGAGCTGTTTTTT.

The CDR3 loop reads CASRPQAGKNTEAFF. The CDR3 DNA reads as TGTGCCAGCAGGCCGCAGGCGGGGAAAAACACTGAAGCTTTCTTT. The chain is built from TRBV28 and TRBJ1-1; unclear D gene. Between the trimmed V and J ends, which lost 6 bases and 2 bases, there was a span of 16 bases. The CDR3 extends over 15 amino acids. Per the germline V gene, CDR1 is MDHEN and CDR2 is SYDVKM.

The rearrangement uses TRBV11-2 and TRBJ1-2; TRBD1 matches at 9 bases. Germline CDR1 and CDR2: SGHAT and FQNNGV. V shed 5 bases, J shed 2 bases, and the junction held 6 bases outside the gene matches. There are 15 residues in the CDR3. The CDR3 region is CASSPGTGLNYGYTF. In DNA, the CDR3 is TGTGCCAGCAGCCCCGGGACAGGGTTGAACTATGGCTACACCTTC.

This rearrangement joins TRBV24-1 to TRBJ1-1; weak D call: TRBD1 (5 bases). CDR3 length: 17 amino acids. CDR1 is KGHDR, CDR2 SFDVKD, per germline. Trimming shortened V by 3 bases and J by 1 base, and 17 bases separated the two germline ends. The CDR3 coding sequence is TGTGCCACCAGTGATACCTCAAGGGGCAAAGGGAACACTGAAGCTTTCTTT. This translates into CATSDTSRGKGNTEAFF.

The chain joins TRBV28 to TRBJ1-2, with 7 bases identical to TRBD1. The V segment lost 6 bases and the J segment 0 bases; nucleotides outside the gene matches: 10. The CDR3 sequence is 16 residues long. Germline V gene data show CDR1 as MDHEN and CDR2 as SYDVKM. CDR3 sequence: CASRVPGGTANYGYTF. The CDR3 DNA reads as TGTGCCAGCAGAGTCCCAGGGGGTACAGCTAACTATGGCTACACCTTC.